Each of the 9 T cell receptor beta chains below was sequenced from the same sample in a study of Tregs in tolerant kidney transplant recipients. Measured with immunoSEQ multiplex PCR; TCRdb has only the in-frame clones, and not every one. The sample carries some 110,000 clones, about 90% recorded once. Source material: CD4+ T cells from blood. These receptors originate from a human donor in good health.

The V gene is TRBV10-2, the J gene TRBJ1-2; 8 nucleotides match TRBD1. This CDR3 is built from 11 residues. V gave up 6 bases and J gave up 14 bases; unmatched junction bases: 8. Germline V CDR1 and CDR2: WSHSY, SAAADI. The CDR3, as DNA: TGCGCCAGCAGCCCAGGGGGCGCGCAGACCTTC. It codes for CASSPGGAQTF.

V gene TRBV5-1 combines with J gene TRBJ2-5; 11 bases map to TRBD1. Germline loops: CDR1 SGHRS, CDR2 YFSETQ. There are 18 residues in the CDR3. Trimming at V came to 4 bases and at J to 5 bases, leaving 16 bases not matched to a gene. The CDR3 is CASSPGSGGQGGVETQYF. In nucleotides, the CDR3 is TGCGCCAGCAGCCCGGGATCCGGGGGACAGGGGGGTGTGGAGACCCAGTACTTC.

This rearrangement joins TRBV2 to TRBJ1-5, with D unclear. This CDR3 region has 13 residues. CDR1 is SNHLY, CDR2 FYNNEI, per germline. Trimming took 5 bases from V and 1 from J, leaving 6 bases between them. The DNA for the CDR3 is TGTGCCAGCAGTTGGGAAAGCAATCAGCCCCAGCATTTT. It yields the protein CASSWESNQPQHF.

The rearrangement links TRBV11-2 to TRBJ2-5; no clear D. V was trimmed by 4 bases and J by 7 bases, leaving 7 bases between them. CDR3 length: 11 amino acids. The germline gives CDR1 SGHAT, CDR2 FQNNGV. CDR3 DNA: TGTGCCAGCAGCTCCTCGGGGACCCAGTACTTC. Translated, it gives CASSSSGTQYF.

This chain uses TRBV30 with TRBJ2-1, with 9 bases lining up with TRBD1. The trim removed 4 bases at V and 4 bases at J, leaving 5 bases unmatched. The CDR3 has 14 residues. CDR1 GTSNPN and CDR2 SVGIG come from the germline V gene (reference sequence). The CDR3, as DNA: TGTGCCTGGACGAACAGGGGGCTATACAATGAGCAGTTCTTC. It yields the protein CAWTNRGLYNEQFF.

This chain links TRBV7-9 with TRBJ1-4; 11 bases align to TRBD1. Trimming at V came to 5 bases and at J to 7 bases, leaving 3 bases not matched to a gene. Germline-derived CDR1 and CDR2 are SEHNR and FQNEAQ (reference sequence). CDR3 length: 14 residues. CDR3 protein: CASSPGTGGEKLFF. CDR3 DNA sequence: TGTGCCAGCAGCCCCGGGACAGGGGGTGAAAAACTGTTTTTT.

The J gene is TRBJ2-3, the V gene TRBV5-1; perhaps TRBD1 as D (5 bases). The CDR3 is made up of 14 amino acids. Trimming stripped 0 bases from V and 5 bases from J, with 10 bases between. Germline V gives CDR1 SGHRS, CDR2 YFSETQ. The CDR3 region is CASSLGRVGDTQYF. In DNA, the CDR3 is TGCGCCAGCAGCTTGGGCAGGGTAGGAGATACGCAGTATTTT.

The chain combines TRBV11-1 with TRBJ2-1, with TRBD1 matching 8 bases. Germline V gene data show CDR1 as SGHAT and CDR2 as FQDESV (reference sequence). With V trimmed by 5 bases and J by 7 bases, 7 bases remained unmatched. The CDR3 consists of 14 residues. The DNA for the CDR3 is TGTGCCAGCAGCCCCGGACAGGGTAGGAATGAGCAGTTCTTC. It specifies CASSPGQGRNEQFF.

In this sample, this clone turned up once. The V call is TRBV5-1, the J call TRBJ1-2; tentatively, D is TRBD1 (6 bases). This CDR3 spans 14 amino acids. From germline, CDR1 is SGHRS and CDR2 YFSETQ. Trimming took off 2 bases at V and 2 bases at J, with 10 bases between the two ends. The CDR3 loop is CASSLTTGNYGYTF. The CDR3 DNA reads TGCGCCAGCAGCTTAACCACAGGGAACTATGGCTACACCTTC.